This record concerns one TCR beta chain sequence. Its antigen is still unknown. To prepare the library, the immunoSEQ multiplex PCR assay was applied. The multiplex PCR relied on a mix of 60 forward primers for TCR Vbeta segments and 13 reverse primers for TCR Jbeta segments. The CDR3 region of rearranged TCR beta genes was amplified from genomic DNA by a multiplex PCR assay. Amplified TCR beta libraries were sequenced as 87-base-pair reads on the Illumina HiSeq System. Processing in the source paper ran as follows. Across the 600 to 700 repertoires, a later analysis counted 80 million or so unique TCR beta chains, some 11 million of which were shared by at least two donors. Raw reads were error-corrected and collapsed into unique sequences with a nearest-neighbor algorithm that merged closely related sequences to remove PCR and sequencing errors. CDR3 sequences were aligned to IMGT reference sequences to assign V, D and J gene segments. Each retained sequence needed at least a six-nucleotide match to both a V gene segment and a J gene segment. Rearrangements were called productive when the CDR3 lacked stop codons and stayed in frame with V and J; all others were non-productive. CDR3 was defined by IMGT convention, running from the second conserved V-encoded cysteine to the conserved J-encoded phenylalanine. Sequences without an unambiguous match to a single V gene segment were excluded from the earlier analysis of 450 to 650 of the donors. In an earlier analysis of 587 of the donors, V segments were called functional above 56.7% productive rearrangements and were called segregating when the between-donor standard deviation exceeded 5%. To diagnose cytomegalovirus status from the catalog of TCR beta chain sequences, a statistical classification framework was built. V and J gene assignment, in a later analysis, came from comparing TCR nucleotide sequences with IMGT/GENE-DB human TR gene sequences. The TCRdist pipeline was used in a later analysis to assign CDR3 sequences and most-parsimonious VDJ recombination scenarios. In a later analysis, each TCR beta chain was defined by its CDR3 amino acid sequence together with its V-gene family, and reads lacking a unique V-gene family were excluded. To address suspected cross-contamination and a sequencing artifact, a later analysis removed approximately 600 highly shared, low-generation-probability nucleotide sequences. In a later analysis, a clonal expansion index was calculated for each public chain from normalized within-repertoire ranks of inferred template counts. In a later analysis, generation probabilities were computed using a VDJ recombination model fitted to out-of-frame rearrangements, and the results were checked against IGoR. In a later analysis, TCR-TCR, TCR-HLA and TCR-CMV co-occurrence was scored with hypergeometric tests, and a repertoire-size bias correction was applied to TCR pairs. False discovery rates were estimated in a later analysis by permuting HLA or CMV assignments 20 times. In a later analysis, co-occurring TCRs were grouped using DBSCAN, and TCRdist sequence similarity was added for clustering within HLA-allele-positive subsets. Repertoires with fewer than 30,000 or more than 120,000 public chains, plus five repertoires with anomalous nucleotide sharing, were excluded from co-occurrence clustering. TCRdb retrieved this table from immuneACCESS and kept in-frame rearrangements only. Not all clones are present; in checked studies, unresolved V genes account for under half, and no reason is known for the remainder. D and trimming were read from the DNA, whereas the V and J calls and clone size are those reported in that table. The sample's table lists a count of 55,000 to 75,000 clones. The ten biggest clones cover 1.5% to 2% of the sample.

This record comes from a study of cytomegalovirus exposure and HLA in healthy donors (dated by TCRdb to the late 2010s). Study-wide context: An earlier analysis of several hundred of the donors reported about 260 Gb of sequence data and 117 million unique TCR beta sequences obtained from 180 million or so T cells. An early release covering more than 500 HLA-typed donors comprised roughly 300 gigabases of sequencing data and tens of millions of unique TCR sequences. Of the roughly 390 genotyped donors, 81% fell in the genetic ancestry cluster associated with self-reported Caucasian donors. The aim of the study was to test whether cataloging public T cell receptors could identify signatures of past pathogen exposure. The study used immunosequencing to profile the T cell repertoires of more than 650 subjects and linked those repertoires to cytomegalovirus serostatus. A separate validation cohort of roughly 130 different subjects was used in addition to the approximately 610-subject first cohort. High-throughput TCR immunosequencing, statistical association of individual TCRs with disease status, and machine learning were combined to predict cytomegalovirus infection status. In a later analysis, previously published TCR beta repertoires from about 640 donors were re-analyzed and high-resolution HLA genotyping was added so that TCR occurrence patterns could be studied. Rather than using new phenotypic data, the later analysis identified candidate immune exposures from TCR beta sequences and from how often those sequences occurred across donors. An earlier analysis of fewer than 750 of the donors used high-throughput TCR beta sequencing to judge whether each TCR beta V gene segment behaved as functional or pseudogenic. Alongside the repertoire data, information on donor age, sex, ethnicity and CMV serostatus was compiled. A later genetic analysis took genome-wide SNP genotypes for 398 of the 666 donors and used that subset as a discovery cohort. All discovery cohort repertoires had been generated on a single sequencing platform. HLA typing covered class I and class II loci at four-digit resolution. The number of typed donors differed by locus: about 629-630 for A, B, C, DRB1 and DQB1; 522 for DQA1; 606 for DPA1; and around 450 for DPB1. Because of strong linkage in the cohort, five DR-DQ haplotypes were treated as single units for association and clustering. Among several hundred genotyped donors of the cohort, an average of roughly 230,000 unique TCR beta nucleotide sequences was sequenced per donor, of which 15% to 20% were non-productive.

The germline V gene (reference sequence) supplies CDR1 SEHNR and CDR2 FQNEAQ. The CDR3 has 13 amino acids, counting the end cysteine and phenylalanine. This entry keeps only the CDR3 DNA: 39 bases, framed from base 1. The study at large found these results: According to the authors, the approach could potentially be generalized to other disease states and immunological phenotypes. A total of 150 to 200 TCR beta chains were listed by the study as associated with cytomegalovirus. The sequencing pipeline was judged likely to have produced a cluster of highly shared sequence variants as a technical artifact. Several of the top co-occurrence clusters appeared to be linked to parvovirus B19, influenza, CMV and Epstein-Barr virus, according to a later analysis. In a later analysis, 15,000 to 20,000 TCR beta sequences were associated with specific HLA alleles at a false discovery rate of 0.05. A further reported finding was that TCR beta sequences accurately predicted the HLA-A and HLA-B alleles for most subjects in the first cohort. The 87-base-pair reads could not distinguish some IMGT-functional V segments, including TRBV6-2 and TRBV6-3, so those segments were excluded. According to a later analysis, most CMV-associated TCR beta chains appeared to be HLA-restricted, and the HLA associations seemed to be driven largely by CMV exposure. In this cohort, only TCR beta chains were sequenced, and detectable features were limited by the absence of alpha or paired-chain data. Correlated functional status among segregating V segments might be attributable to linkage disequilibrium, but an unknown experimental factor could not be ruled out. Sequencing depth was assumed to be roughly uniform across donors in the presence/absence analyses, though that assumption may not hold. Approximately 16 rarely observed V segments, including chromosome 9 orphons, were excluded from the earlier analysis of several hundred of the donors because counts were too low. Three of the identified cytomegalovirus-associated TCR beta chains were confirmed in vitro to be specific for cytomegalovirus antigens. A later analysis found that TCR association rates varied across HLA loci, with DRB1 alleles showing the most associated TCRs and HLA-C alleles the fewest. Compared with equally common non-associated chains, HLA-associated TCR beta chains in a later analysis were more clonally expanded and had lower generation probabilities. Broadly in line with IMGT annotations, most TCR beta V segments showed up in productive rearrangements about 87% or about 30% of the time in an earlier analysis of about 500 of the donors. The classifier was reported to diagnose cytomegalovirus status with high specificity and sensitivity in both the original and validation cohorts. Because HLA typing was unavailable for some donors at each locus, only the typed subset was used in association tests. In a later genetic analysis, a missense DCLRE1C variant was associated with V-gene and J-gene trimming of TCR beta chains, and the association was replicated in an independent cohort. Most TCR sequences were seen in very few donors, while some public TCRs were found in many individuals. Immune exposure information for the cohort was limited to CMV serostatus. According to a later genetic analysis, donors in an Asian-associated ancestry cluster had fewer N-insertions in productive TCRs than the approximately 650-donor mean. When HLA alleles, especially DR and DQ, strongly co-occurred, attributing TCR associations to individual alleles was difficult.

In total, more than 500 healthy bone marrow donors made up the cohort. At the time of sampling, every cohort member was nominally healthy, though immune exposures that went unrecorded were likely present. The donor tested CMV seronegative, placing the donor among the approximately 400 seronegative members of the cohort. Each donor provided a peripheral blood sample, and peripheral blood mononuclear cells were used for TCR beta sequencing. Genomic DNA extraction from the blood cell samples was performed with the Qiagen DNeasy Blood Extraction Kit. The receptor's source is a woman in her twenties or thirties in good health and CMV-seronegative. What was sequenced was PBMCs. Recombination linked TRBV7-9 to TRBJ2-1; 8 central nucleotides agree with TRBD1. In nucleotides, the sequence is TGTGTCCCCGGGACAGGTGTCTACAATGAGCAGTTCTTC. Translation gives CVPGTGVYNEQFF.